These 20 T cell receptor beta chains originate from one sample sequenced in a study of blood T cell repertoires in COVID-19. Generated by immunoSEQ multiplex PCR, the TCRdb table keeps only in-frame clones and is missing some. The table includes more than 95,000 clones, around 90% detected once. The sequencing sample was made of peripheral blood. The source of these receptors is a man aged 50-60 years in a cohort sampled during active COVID-19.

The chain recombines TRBV27 with TRBJ2-2, with 8 bases matching TRBD2. V trimming: 4 bases; J trimming: 3 bases; junction bases outside the gene matches: 13. The CDR3 loop spans 18 amino acids. Germline V lookup: CDR1 MNHEY, CDR2 SMNVEV (reference sequence). In DNA, the CDR3 is TGTGCCAGCAGTTCCACACCCGGGATAGCGGGGTACACCGGGGAGCTGTTTTTT. Translating gives CASSSTPGIAGYTGELFF.

V and J are TRBV11-2 and TRBJ2-1, with D perhaps TRBD1 (5 bases). V lost 3 bases to trimming and J lost 6 bases, with 6 bases between them. Per the germline V gene, CDR1 is SGHAT and CDR2 is FQNNGV. CDR3 length: 12 amino acids. The CDR3 DNA reads TGTGCCAGCAGCTTTGGGGCCAATGAGCAGTTCTTC. Translated, it gives CASSFGANEQFF.

V gene TRBV5-1 combines with J gene TRBJ1-1; D is ambiguous. This CDR3 is built from 14 residues. Germline assignment: CDR1 SGHRS and CDR2 YFSETQ. Trimming stripped 3 bases from V and 6 bases from J, with 15 bases between. The CDR3 region has the DNA TGCGCCAGCAGCTCGGGGAGCGTCCGGTCTGAAGCTTTCTTT. It translates to CASSSGSVRSEAFF.

The genes are TRBV15 and TRBJ1-1; D is unresolved. Germline CDR1 is LNHNV and CDR2 is YYDKDF (reference sequence). CDR3 length equals 13 residues. Trimming shortened V by 2 bases and J by 1 base, and 5 bases separated the two germline ends. CDR3 loop: CATSRPRNTEAFF. The CDR3 coding sequence is TGTGCCACCAGCAGACCCAGGAACACTGAAGCTTTCTTT.

The rearrangement uses TRBV28 and TRBJ2-5; a possible D gene is TRBD2 (6 bases). Germline assignment: CDR1 MDHEN and CDR2 SYDVKM. V lost 3 bases and J 5 bases, leaving 10 bases between the germline ends. The length of the CDR3 is 13 residues. The DNA for the CDR3 is TGTGCCAGCAGTTTTCCCAGCGGGGAGACCCAGTACTTC. Translating gives CASSFPSGETQYF.

The chain links TRBV7-2 to TRBJ2-7; D might be TRBD2 (6 bases). CDR1 and CDR2 (germline): SGHTA, FQGNSA. The ends were cut back, 5 bases at V and 1 base at J, with 12 bases in the middle. The CDR3 is 14 residues long. CDR3 nucleotides: TGTGCCAGCAGCCCCCACGGGGGATCCTACGAGCAGTACTTC. Translation: CASSPHGGSYEQYF.

The V gene is TRBV28, the J gene TRBJ2-7; possible D gene TRBD2, 6 bases. The CDR3 length is 17 residues. Trimming removed 3 bases at V and 0 bases at J, with 18 bases between. Per germline, CDR1 MDHEN and CDR2 SYDVKM. The CDR3 is CASSLGGGGGSSYEQYF. The DNA of the CDR3 is TGTGCCAGCAGTTTGGGGGGTGGTGGGGGTAGCTCCTACGAGCAGTACTTC.

The V call is TRBV7-2, the J call TRBJ2-5; tentative D call: TRBD1 (5 bases). The CDR3 length is 13 residues. V was clipped by 1 base and J by 4 bases, with 7 bases between them. CDR1 SGHTA and CDR2 FQGNSA come from the germline V gene. The CDR3 protein is CASSLGQPETQYF. CDR3 nucleotide sequence: TGTGCCAGCAGCTTAGGACAGCCAGAGACCCAGTACTTC.

This chain connects TRBV5-5 to TRBJ2-1; the D is unclear. CDR1 SGHKS and CDR2 YYEKEE come from the germline V gene (reference sequence). V was cut by 1 base and J by 7 bases, with 6 bases left in between. This CDR3 contains 12 residues. CDR3 region: CASSLLLNEQFF. The CDR3 DNA is TGTGCCAGCAGCTTGCTGTTAAATGAGCAGTTCTTC.

In this sample, this clone turned up a few times. This chain connects TRBV7-2 to TRBJ2-7; the D gene is possibly TRBD2 (7 bases). Germline loops: CDR1 SGHTA, CDR2 FQGNSA. Trimming cost V 1 base and J 3 bases, with 13 bases left between them. The CDR3 contains 15 residues. For the CDR3, the DNA is TGTGCCAGCAGCTTAGTGGGGGGGCTAAGCTACGAGCAGTACTTC. Amino acid sequence: CASSLVGGLSYEQYF.

Comment on this clone: The junction does not match germline at one end; this may be a read error. The chain's CDR3 is CASSDSGPVGSPLHF. CDR3 DNA: TGTGCCAGCAGTGACTCGGGGCCGGTAGGATCACCCCTCCACTTT. The genes are TRBV6-5 and TRBJ1-6; D may be TRBD1 (5 bases). The V gene's germline CDR1 is MNHEY and CDR2 SVGAGI. The CDR3 extends over 15 amino acids.

The CDR3: CASSHDRAGETQYF. CDR3 DNA sequence: TGTGCCAGCTCCCATGACAGGGCGGGGGAGACCCAGTACTTC. This chain joins TRBV18 and TRBJ2-5, with D possibly being TRBD1 (7 bases). The ends were cut back, 6 bases at V and 5 bases at J, with 16 bases in the middle. The CDR3 spans 14 residues. CDR1 is KGHSH and CDR2 is LQKENI in the germline V gene.

The chain carries TRBV4-3 and TRBJ1-2; weak D call: TRBD1 (6 bases). Trimming pared 1 base from V and 0 bases from J, leaving 9 bases between. The germline V gene has CDR1 LGHNA and CDR2 YSLEER. The CDR3 runs to 15 residues. CDR3 nucleotide sequence: TGCGCCAGCAGCCAAGGAGACAGGACTAACTATGGCTACACCTTC. Its translation: CASSQGDRTNYGYTF.

V gene TRBV12-2 combines with J gene TRBJ2-7; no DNA check was done on the table's D call, TRBD2. TRBV12-2 is classified as a pseudogene. The CDR3 contains 14 residues. DNA for the CDR3: TGTGCAAAAAAGAGCGGGCGCCCCGCCTACGAGCAGTACGTC. This encodes CAKKSGRPAYEQYV.

This chain uses TRBV10-3 with TRBJ2-2, with D perhaps matching TRBD1 (6 bases). Germline V gene data show CDR1 as ENHRY and CDR2 as SYGVKD. The CDR3 runs 16 residues. V dropped 4 bases and J dropped 3 bases, with 15 bases sitting between them. The CDR3 region is CAISVEQGIDTGELFF. CDR3 in DNA: TGTGCCATCAGTGTAGAGCAGGGGATTGACACCGGGGAGCTGTTTTTT.

The chain links TRBV5-1 to TRBJ2-3; D might be TRBD2 (6 bases). From germline, CDR1 is SGHRS and CDR2 YFSETQ. Trimming removed 0 bases at V and 1 base at J, with 9 bases between. CDR3 length equals 15 residues. The CDR3 nucleotides are TGCGCCAGCAGCTTGGAACTAGCCGGCACAGATACGCAGTATTTT. Protein: CASSLELAGTDTQYF. The entire variable domain, with the rest obtained from reference TRBV5-1 and TRBJ2-3, is as follows: KAGVTQTPRYLIKTRGQQVTLSCSPISGHRSVSWYQQTPGQGLQFLFEYFSETQRNKGNFPGRFSGRQFSNSRSEMNVSTLELGDSALYLCASSLELAGTDTQYFGPGTRLTVL.

CDR3 DNA: TGTGCCAGCAACTCGGGCGTAGGGAGGACTGAAGCTTTCTTT. Translated: CASNSGVGRTEAFF. The gene calls are TRBV9 and TRBJ1-1, with D uncertain. The germline CDR1 and CDR2 sequences are SGDLS and YYNGEE. Deletions cut 6 bases from V and 5 bases from J, with 17 bases between. This CDR3 is 14 amino acids long.

The chain uses TRBV18 and TRBJ1-2; 8 bases map to TRBD1. V lost 6 bases, J lost 8 bases, and 14 bases stayed unmatched. The CDR3 has 15 residues. Germline V gene data show CDR1 as KGHSH and CDR2 as LQKENI. The CDR3 sequence is CASSPKTGDFEGYTF. As DNA, the CDR3 is TGTGCCAGCTCCCCTAAGACAGGGGACTTTGAGGGCTACACCTTC.

This clone appeared once. This sequence joins TRBV5-1 and TRBJ2-7; 10 bases align to TRBD2. The junction had 10 bases not matched to a gene; V was cut back by 4 bases and J by 6 bases. The germline V gene has CDR1 SGHRS and CDR2 YFSETQ. This CDR3 has 15 amino acids. In DNA, the CDR3 is TGCGCCAGCAGCCCCATGAGCGGGGGGGGTAGCGAGCAGTACTTC. This translates into CASSPMSGGGSEQYF.

This rearrangement joins TRBV7-2 to TRBJ2-3; maybe TRBD2 (6 bases). The CDR3 is 16 amino acids. CDR1 and CDR2 from the germline V gene are SGHTA and FQGNSA. The V end was cut by 2 bases, the J end by 2 bases, with 14 bases between. The chain's CDR3 is CASSLYDGLNTDTQYF. The CDR3 bases are TGTGCCAGCAGCTTATATGACGGACTAAACACAGATACGCAGTATTTT.